This record looks at one TCR beta chain sequence and its context. Its antigen is not identified. Time point defined: sample taken at primary tumor resection. Samples were donated by 72 untreated early-stage non-small cell lung cancer patients. The entry originates in a study of spatial heterogeneity in lung cancer. Study outcomes and limitations: Blood showed ubiquitous tumor TCRs more often at resection than at routine follow-up.

Every TCR cDNA molecule bore a unique molecular identifier. A single record per CDR3 protein comes from TCRdb applying MiXCR to the 5' RACE reads. The table records just under 95,000 distinct CDR3 sequences, over 9.5% of them present only once. This TCR was sampled from a male donor with early-stage non-small cell lung cancer. Sequencing used PBMCs, obtained at surgery.

The CDR3 DNA is TGTGCCAGCAGCTTGGCTGGCTCTGGGGCCAACGTCCTGACTTTC. Translation gives CASSLAGSGANVLTF. The chain couples TRBV5-5 to TRBJ2-6; unclear D gene. The CDR3 sequence is 15 residues long. Germline assignment: CDR1 SGHKS and CDR2 YYEKEE (reference sequence). Trimming pared 0 bases from V and 0 bases from J, leaving 4 bases between.